The rows below give T cell receptor beta chains drawn from one sample of a study of blood T cell repertoires in COVID-19. Sequencing was performed with immunoSEQ multiplex PCR; in TCRdb, only in-frame clones are kept and a portion is missing. The sample includes about 120,000 clones, over 65% of them seen just once. The sample taken for sequencing was peripheral blood. Every receptor here comes from a human donor with acute or convalescent COVID-19. The donor label of this sample is uncertain. The CDR3 runs from the conserved cysteine through the conserved F or W. A D gene is named only where the DNA matches it firmly. Size values are once, few and many counts, or a class for expanded clones, and some rows have none.

CDR3nt	CDR3aa	abundance	v_gene	j_gene	d_gene
TGCGCCAGCAGTGAGACCCCCCTGGTAGCGGGGGGTATAGATACGCAGTATTTT	CASSETPLVAGGIDTQYF	.	TRBV10-2	TRBJ2-3	TRBD2
TGTGCCACCAGTGACCCAGGGGCCAGTGCCCAGTACTTC	CATSDPGASAQYF	.	TRBV24-1	TRBJ2-5	.
TGCGCCAGCAGCTTCGGGACTAGCGGGGGGGCTCGGGAGACCCAGTACTTC	CASSFGTSGGARETQYF	.	TRBV5-1	TRBJ2-5	TRBD2
TGTGCCAGCAGCCCCCAGGAGGGCAGACACTATGGCTACACCTTC	CASSPQEGRHYGYTF	.	TRBV14	TRBJ1-2	.
TGTGCCAGTAGAGGGACAGGGCGAGAAAAACTGTTTTTT	CASRGTGREKLFF	.	TRBV19	TRBJ1-4	TRBD1
TGCGCCAGCAGCTTGGGGACAGGCACAGATACGCAGTATTTT	CASSLGTGTDTQYF	once	TRBV5-1	TRBJ2-3	.
TGTGCCAGCAGCCAAGGGGCCGCGGGGGGGTATGGCTACACCTTC	CASSQGAAGGYGYTF	.	TRBV9	TRBJ1-2	.
TGTGCCATCAGTGTAGCGGGGGGAACCGGGGAGCTGTTTTTT	CAISVAGGTGELFF	.	TRBV10-3	TRBJ2-2	TRBD2
TGCGCCAGCAGCCAAGTATACCGGGACAGGGAGTTCGGTCGGGGAAACACCATATATTTT	CASSQVYRDREFGRGNTIYF	.	TRBV4-1	TRBJ1-3	TRBD1
TGTGCCAGTAGCCAACAGGGGCCAGCCACAGATACGCAGTATTTT	CASSQQGPATDTQYF	.	TRBV19	TRBJ2-3	TRBD1
TGTGCCAGTAGTATCTTAGGGACAGGGGTTACAGATACGCAGTATTTT	CASSILGTGVTDTQYF	.	TRBV19	TRBJ2-3	TRBD1
TGCAGCGTAAAAGGGGTCGGGAACACTGAAGCTTTCTTT	CSVKGVGNTEAFF	once	TRBV29-1	TRBJ1-1	.
TGCGCCAGCAGCTCCGGGACAGGGGGCGCGAAATTGACCGGGGAGCTGTTTTTT	CASSSGTGGAKLTGELFF	.	TRBV5-1	TRBJ2-2	TRBD1
TGCGCCAGCAGCCAGGTTACAGGGTTCACTGAAGCTTTCTTT	CASSQVTGFTEAFF	few	TRBV4-1	TRBJ1-1	.
TGCGCCAGCAGCCATTTACGGGGAACCGGGGAGCTGTTTTTT	CASSHLRGTGELFF	.	TRBV4-1	TRBJ2-2	.
TGTGCCAGCAGTGGCTCGACAGCGTATGTTGTCACAGATACGCAGTATTTT	CASSGSTAYVVTDTQYF	.	TRBV6-1	TRBJ2-3	.
TGTGCCAGCAGCCCAGTTAGGGGTGACTATGAAAAACTGTTTTTT	CASSPVRGDYEKLFF	.	TRBV3-1/TRBV3-2	TRBJ1-4	.
TGTGCCAGCAGCCGAGGACTAGCGGAATACAATGAGCAGTTCTTC	CASSRGLAEYNEQFF	.	TRBV9	TRBJ2-1	TRBD2
TGTGCCAGCAGTACTGGACTAGCCCACACCGGGGAGCTGTTTTTT	CASSTGLAHTGELFF	.	TRBV28	TRBJ2-2	TRBD2
TGTGCCAGCAGCCAAGGTCGCGCCTATGGCTACACCTTC	CASSQGRAYGYTF	.	TRBV14	TRBJ1-2	.
TGTGCCTGGAATCGGGGGGACCCGACCGAGGGAAGGGAGGCTTTCTTT	CAWNRGDPTEGREAFF	.	TRBV30	TRBJ1-1	.